A single TCR beta chain is shown here with its context. The antigen is not known. This entry is derived from a study of cytomegalovirus exposure and HLA in healthy donors. Study results and caveats: When a later analysis compared HLA-associated TCR beta chains with equally common others, the HLA-associated chains turned out to be more clonally expanded and to have lower generation probabilities. Per published accounts, TCR beta sequences correctly predicted the HLA-A and HLA-B alleles of most subjects.

The germline CDR1 and CDR2 sequences are GTSNPN and SVGIG (reference sequence). The CDR3 runs to 12 residues. Between the trimmed V and J ends, which lost 0 bases and 12 bases, there was a span of 14 bases. The PCR had 60 Vbeta and 13 Jbeta primers. Measured with immunoSEQ multiplex PCR; TCRdb has only the in-frame clones, and not every one. The top ten hold around 1.5% of the sample, which has approximately 150,000 clones, about three quarters seen once. The source of this sequence is a young woman in good health and CMV-seronegative. Specimen: PBMCs. The V call is TRBV30, the J call TRBJ1-2; no reliable D call. For the CDR3, the DNA is TGTGCCTGGAGTGTACTGCGGGGTGATCACACCTTC. Protein sequence: CAWSVLRGDHTF.